Detailed here is one T cell receptor beta chain. Its target is unknown. Germline V gene lookup returns CDR1 LNHDA and CDR2 SQIVND (reference sequence). V shed 3 bases and J shed 4 bases, with 9 bases lying between them. The CDR3 loop spans 13 amino acids. Sequencing was performed with immunoSEQ multiplex PCR; in TCRdb, only in-frame clones are kept and a portion is missing. The sample records around 2,800 clones, approximately 25% being singletons. This entry belongs to a study of T cells in localized non-small cell lung cancer. Study results and limitations: Median approximately 58 top-100 tumor clones were shared with paired adjacent lung. Uninvolved adjacent lung showed peak T cell clonality, exceeding tumor. One tumor region alone was sequenced, and heterogeneity therefore remains possible.

The receptor was isolated from a female donor older than 55 with stage III lung adenocarcinoma. The sequencing here drew on lung tumor tissue, taken before any cancer treatment. This chain joins TRBV19 and TRBJ1-2; D unresolved. The chain's CDR3 is CASSMAEFYGYTF. The DNA of the CDR3 is TGTGCCAGTAGTATGGCAGAGTTCTATGGCTACACCTTC.